Sequencing of this TCR beta chain was carried out in a study of T cells in Graves' hyperthyroidism and ophthalmopathy (dated by TCRdb to about 2019). Notes on the research overall: Peripheral blood was sampled at the time of initial diagnosis, prior to any treatment. Thyroid tissue and blood T-cell repertoires from about six Graves' hyperthyroidism patients were also compared in the study. Prospective prediction of ophthalmopathy was tested in an independent validation cohort consisting of under 20 hyperthyroidism patients and some 17 patients who later progressed to ophthalmopathy. Following sampling, methimazole starting at 30 mg daily was given to hyperthyroidism patients, and high-dose intravenous methylprednisolone was given to ophthalmopathy patients. TCR Vbeta CDR3 sequencing of around 130 peripheral blood samples (over 40 ophthalmopathy, under 80 hyperthyroidism and roughly 17 progressor patients) is reported in the paper. The 75 to 100 discovery patients were randomly divided into training and test sets at a 7:3 ratio. To identify distinguishing TCR V-J signatures, a discovery cohort of about 95 patients was used, comprising 43 with Graves' ophthalmopathy and about 59 with stable Graves' hyperthyroidism. Overall results and qualifications from the work: In validation, progression to ophthalmopathy was predicted by the model with 70.59% sensitivity and around 76% specificity, a median of approximately 6.5 months before onset. Ophthalmopathy was separated from stable hyperthyroidism by a 13 V-J signature model, with 85% to 90% sensitivity and around 81% specificity obtained in cross-validation and 80%/75% obtained in testing. No statistical method was used to fix the sample size in advance, and group allocation was not hidden from the investigators. Most expanded thyroid clonotypes (frequency above 0.001) were also found in blood, which suggests that blood repertoires may mirror thyroid immune responses.

From V the trimming removes 5 bases and from J it removes 8 bases, while the gene matches leave 8 bases of the junction unaccounted for. The CDR3 spans 16 residues, from the cysteine through the phenylalanine. Of the read, only the CDR3 DNA is kept; its 48 bases are in frame from base 1. For CDR1 and CDR2, the germline V gene lists MNHNS and SASEGT. Hyperthyroidism patients were newly diagnosed, had a disease duration of under 2 months, and were aged 18 to 65 years. The study excluded patients with uncontrolled infections, other autoimmune diseases, pregnancy or lactation. Clinical symptoms, serum thyroxine and TRAb, thyroid ultrasound, and orbital computed tomography formed the basis for the diagnoses. Blood from progressor patients was drawn when they were first diagnosed with hyperthyroidism, before any ophthalmopathy symptoms appeared. PBMCs were isolated from more than 8 ml of fresh peripheral blood by Ficoll-Paque density gradient centrifugation. Progressor patients were initially diagnosed with Graves' hyperthyroidism and developed ophthalmopathy during follow-up. Trizol reagent was used to extract total RNA, and RNA quality was then checked on an Agilent 2100 Bioanalyzer.

There are many counts of this clonotype. This receptor's antigen is unknown. Per-nucleotide qualities are absent, and no much larger clonotype sits a single base away. Amplification of TCR beta CDR3 regions was carried out from RNA transcripts. The TCR CDR3 was subjected to a first round of RT-PCR using the HTBI primer set and the Qiagen OneStep RT-PCR kit. Libraries were constructed in a second round of multiplex PCR, after which size selection and purification were carried out. Libraries were sequenced paired-end with 100 bp reads on an Illumina HiSeq2000. Under the source paper's analysis protocol: SOAPnuke was used to process the raw data, removing reads that contained adapters or uncalled bases, had a mean Phred below 15, or lacked an exact match to the constant primer or identifier. COPE v1.2.5 was used to merge high-quality paired reads, and clonotypes were defined as unique nucleotide sequences. MiTCR v1.1 was used to align clonotypes to the IMGT TRBV, TRBD and TRBJ reference segments. Analysis was restricted to V-J combinations with a frequency above 0.0001, which covered 98% to 99.2% of repertoires. The TCS score was defined as the ratio of F50 (clonal expansion) to E x V (chaos), calculated using BLOSUM62-based TCRdist between CDR3 peptides within each V-J. Welch's t-statistics and random forest reduced some 510 V-J features to roughly 13, which were used in a naive Bayes classifier (R e1071). Using fastp at Q25 and MiXCR, TCRdb reprocessed the public reads and kept productive beta chains. CDR3 protein duplicates are merged, each entry listing the most common genes and DNA. It is TCRdb's table, rather than the study itself, that gives the V and J calls and clone size. Counted in this sample were fewer than 900,000 distinct CDR3 sequences; 15% to 20% of them appeared once. The ten largest account for roughly a sixth of the sample.

Here the chain combines TRBV6-1 and TRBJ2-4; TRBD2 aligns with 14 central bases. Source material: blood. This receptor was taken from a woman between 45 and 60 years old with Graves' hyperthyroidism that later progressed to Graves' ophthalmopathy. The CDR3 protein is CASSLTSGGAGDIQYF. The nucleotide sequence is TGTGCCAGCAGTCTGACTAGCGGGGGGGCCGGGGACATTCAGTACTTC.